The next 31 T cell receptor beta chains were all read from a single sample in a study of response to subunit inactivated influenza vaccine. TCRdb re-derived calls from the RT-PCR reads in MiXCR, one entry per CDR3 protein. The sample lists over 750,000 distinct CDR3 sequences; 20% to 25% were seen once. The sequencing used PBMCs from blood, collected 4 to 6 days after vaccination. These receptors were taken from a man aged 45-65 years who received an inactivated influenza vaccine.

This clonotype was seen only a few times. The V and J genes are TRBV18 and TRBJ2-5, with no clear D. V lost 3 bases to trimming and J lost 6 bases, with 5 bases between them. This CDR3 is built from 11 residues. Per germline, CDR1 KGHSH and CDR2 LQKENI. The CDR3 region is CASSPGQTQYF. As DNA, the CDR3 is TGTGCCAGCTCACCTGGGCAGACCCAGTACTTC.

There are a few counts of this clonotype. The chain combines TRBV6-1 with TRBJ1-3; D is unresolved. Trimming pared 2 bases from V and 5 bases from J, leaving 7 bases between. Germline CDR1 reads MNHNS; CDR2 reads SASEGT. The CDR3 extends over 13 amino acids. This CDR3 is CASSESTRNTIYF. For the CDR3, the DNA is TGTGCCAGCAGTGAATCCACCCGAAACACCATATATTTT.

This clonotype was detected ten times or more. The genes are TRBV6-1 and TRBJ1-1; D remains ambiguous. The CDR3 has 12 amino acids. Germline V gene data show CDR1 as MNHNS and CDR2 as SASEGT. Trimming removed 2 bases from V and 5 bases from J, with 6 bases in between. As DNA, the CDR3 is TGTGCCAGCAGTGAACCCCGTACTGAAGCTTTCTTT. Translating gives CASSEPRTEAFF.

This clonotype was observed a handful of times. V and J are TRBV10-3 and TRBJ2-7; D may be TRBD2 (5 bases). Germline-derived CDR1 and CDR2 are ENHRY and SYGVKD. V lost 6 bases to trimming and J lost 5 bases, with 11 bases between them. The CDR3 is 12 residues long. CDR3 residues: CAIRKTRDEQYF. The CDR3 DNA is TGTGCCATCAGAAAGACGAGGGACGAGCAGTACTTC.

The chain carries TRBV7-9 and TRBJ1-1, with 12 bases fitting TRBD1. The CDR3 is 15 amino acids. CDR1 is SEHNR, CDR2 FQNEAQ, per germline (reference sequence). The junction had 6 bases not matched to a gene; V was cut back by 5 bases and J by 5 bases. CDR3 DNA sequence: TGTGCCAGCAGCATGGGACAGGGGGCCGGGACTGAAGCTTTCTTT. It is translated as CASSMGQGAGTEAFF.

A few counts support this clonotype. The chain combines TRBV9 with TRBJ2-7; 7 bases agree with TRBD2. J gave up 2 bases and V 4 bases, and 6 bases lay outside the gene matches. The CDR3 sequence is 14 residues long. Germline CDR1 SGDLS, CDR2 YYNGEE. DNA of the CDR3: TGTGCCAGCAGCCCTGGGGGGGAAACCTACGAGCAGTACTTC. This translates into CASSPGGETYEQYF.

CDR3 nucleotides: TGTGCCAGCAGCATAAGGCAGGGGGCATGGGAGACCCAGTACTTC. Translating gives CASSIRQGAWETQYF. The chain employs TRBV7-2 and TRBJ2-5; 8 bases line up with TRBD1. Germline CDR1 is SGHTA and CDR2 is FQGNSA. The J segment lost 5 bases and the V segment lost 5 bases, leaving 10 bases of the junction unmatched. This CDR3 is built from 15 residues.

This clonotype was counted between two and nine times. The chain joins TRBV20-1 to TRBJ1-2; D is uncertain. The germline CDR1 and CDR2 sequences are DFQATT and SNEGSKA (reference sequence). Trimming removed 0 bases from V and 0 bases from J, with 5 bases in between. The CDR3 has 13 amino acids. CDR3 nucleotides: TGCAGTGCTAGAGACTATTCTAACTATGGCTACACCTTC. It translates to CSARDYSNYGYTF.

The chain joins TRBV13 to TRBJ2-5; 10 positions match TRBD2. The V gene end was trimmed by 6 bases and the J gene end by 4 bases; junction bases not matched to a gene: 8. CDR1 is PRHDT, CDR2 FYEKMQ, per germline (reference sequence). This CDR3 is built from 15 residues. The CDR3 reads CASRYQAGGSETQYF. Written as DNA, the CDR3 is TGTGCCAGCAGATACCAAGCGGGAGGGTCAGAGACCCAGTACTTC.

This clonotype was picked up many times. The rearrangement links TRBV9 to TRBJ2-3; D is perhaps TRBD1 or TRBD2 (5 bases each). Germline CDR1 is SGDLS and CDR2 is YYNGEE. V was pared by 4 bases and J by 3 bases, with 18 bases between. The CDR3 has 16 amino acids. The CDR3 here is CASSTRGVPLTDTQYF. The CDR3 DNA is TGTGCCAGCAGCACCCGAGGGGTCCCGCTTACAGATACGCAGTATTTT.

This clonotype was found many times. The chain employs TRBV5-6 and TRBJ1-1; no reliable D call. This CDR3 contains 13 residues. V lost 4 bases and J lost 0, with 7 bases in between. Germline V CDR1 and CDR2: SGHDT, YYEEEE. The CDR3 is CASSPTMNTEAFF. In nucleotides, the CDR3 is TGTGCCAGCAGCCCGACTATGAACACTGAAGCTTTCTTT. The full variable domain, rest sourced from reference TRBV5-6 and TRBJ1-1, is DAGVTQSPTHLIKTRGQQVTLRCSPKSGHDTVSWYQQALGQGPQFIFQYYEEEERQRGNFPDRFSGHQFPNYSSELNVNALLLGDSALYLCASSPTMNTEAFFGQGTRLTVV.

This chain links TRBV6-2 or TRBV6-3 with TRBJ1-5; the match to TRBD1 covers 7 bases. V trimming: 2 bases; J trimming: 7 bases; junction bases outside the gene matches: 8. Germline lookup yields CDR1 MNHEY and CDR2 SVGEGT. CDR3 length: 15 amino acids. The CDR3 here is CASSYRQGLSQPQHF. The CDR3 nucleotides are TGTGCCAGCAGTTACCGACAGGGCTTGTCGCAGCCCCAGCATTTT.

This clonotype was observed once. The chain is built from TRBV12-3 or TRBV12-4 and TRBJ2-4; a weak D match, TRBD2 (6 bases). Trimming stripped 3 bases from V and 5 bases from J, with 11 bases between. This CDR3 is built from 14 residues. For the CDR3, the DNA is TGTGCCAGCAGTTTTTCGGGGGTCGAAAACATTCAGTACTTC. Translating it yields CASSFSGVENIQYF.

This chain links TRBV7-2 with TRBJ2-3; TRBD2 aligns across 9 bases. This CDR3 has 15 amino acids. Germline-derived CDR1 and CDR2 are SGHTA and FQGNSA. The trim removed 5 bases at V and 7 bases at J, leaving 10 bases unmatched. Here the CDR3 reads CASSHRREGRYTQYF. CDR3 coding DNA: TGTGCCAGCAGCCACCGGCGGGAGGGCCGATATACGCAGTATTTT.

This chain links TRBV30 with TRBJ2-2; D is undetermined. V dropped 0 bases and J dropped 5 bases, with 7 bases sitting between them. Germline values: CDR1 GTSNPN, CDR2 SVGIG (reference sequence). The CDR3 is 13 residues long. The CDR3 spells CAWSVEPTGELFF. In nucleotides, the CDR3 is TGTGCCTGGAGTGTAGAACCTACCGGGGAGCTGTTTTTT.

The V call is TRBV12-3 or TRBV12-4, the J call TRBJ1-5, with TRBD1 identical over 8 bases. V dropped 6 bases and J dropped 6; count of bases not matched to a gene: 7. CDR3 length: 14 residues. As DNA, the CDR3 is TGTGCCAGCAGAAAAGGACAGGGTAGTCAGCCCCAGCATTTT. Protein sequence: CASRKGQGSQPQHF.

There are a few counts of this clonotype. Here the CDR3 reads CASARDRVPYEQYF. CDR3 DNA sequence: TGTGCCAGCGCCCGGGACAGGGTCCCCTACGAGCAGTACTTC. This chain connects TRBV6-1 to TRBJ2-7; 9 bases are a match to TRBD1. This CDR3 has 14 amino acids. CDR1 is MNHNS, CDR2 SASEGT, per germline. Trimming took 8 bases from V and 2 from J; bases not matched to a gene: 7.

This clonotype has more than one count but fewer than ten. J is TRBJ2-4 and V is TRBV3-1; no clear D gene. This CDR3 has 17 amino acids. V lost 4 bases and J 3 bases, leaving 19 bases between the germline ends. In germline, CDR1 is LGHDT, CDR2 YNNKEL (reference sequence). The CDR3 spells CASSPGPIRSIKNIQYF. The CDR3 bases are TGTGCCAGCAGCCCCGGACCAATCCGTTCGATCAAAAACATTCAGTACTTC. Combining the CDR3 with reference TRBV3-1 and TRBJ2-4 gives the whole variable domain DTAVSQTPKYLVTQMGNDKSIKCEQNLGHDTMYWYKQDSKKFLKIMFSYNNKELIINETVPNRFSPKSPDKAHLNLHINSLELGDSAVYFCASSPGPIRSIKNIQYFGAGTRLSVL.

This sequence joins TRBV6-2 or TRBV6-3 and TRBJ2-1; D gene uncertain. The CDR3 sequence is 14 residues long. Trimming removed 5 bases from V and 4 bases from J, with 12 bases in between. In germline, CDR1 is MNHEY, CDR2 SVGEGT. The CDR3 DNA is TGTGCCAGCAGTGCTTCTGGGGTTTACAATGAGCAGTTCTTC. Its translation: CASSASGVYNEQFF.

This clonotype was seen more than once but under ten times. CDR3 sequence reads: CASSLLAGGWGEQYF. CDR3 bases: TGTGCCAGCAGCCTCCTAGCGGGAGGATGGGGCGAGCAGTACTTC. The genes are TRBV7-9 and TRBJ2-7, with 11 nucleotides matching TRBD2. Germline values: CDR1 SEHNR, CDR2 FQNEAQ (reference sequence). After removal of 5 bases from V and 6 bases from J, the junction contained 9 bases not matched to a gene. The CDR3 loop spans 15 amino acids.

The chain employs TRBV29-1 and TRBJ1-1, with D perhaps matching TRBD1 (5 bases). The V gene lost 7 bases and the J gene lost 1 base, with 10 bases spanning the gap. The CDR3 length is 12 residues. The V gene's germline CDR1 is SQVTM and CDR2 ANQGSEA. The CDR3: CSGGGRNTEAFF. The CDR3 coding sequence is TGCAGCGGGGGGGGACGGAACACTGAAGCTTTCTTT.

This clonotype was counted many times. The J gene is TRBJ2-6, the V gene TRBV6-1; tentatively, D is TRBD1 (6 bases). CDR1 is MNHNS, CDR2 SASEGT, per germline. CDR3 length: 18 amino acids. V lost 6 bases and J 1 base, leaving 19 bases between the germline ends. CDR3 loop: CASRRHRATGSGANVLTF. DNA for the CDR3: TGTGCCAGCAGAAGACACCGGGCCACAGGGTCTGGGGCCAACGTCCTGACTTTC.

The chain has TRBV27 and TRBJ2-1; 10 nucleotides match TRBD1. CDR3 length equals 14 residues. Per the germline V gene, CDR1 is MNHEY and CDR2 is SMNVEV (reference sequence). V was pared by 6 bases and J by 8 bases, with 7 bases of the junction left unmatched. CDR3 loop: CASSWRQGADEQFF. The CDR3 nucleotides are TGTGCCAGCAGCTGGCGACAGGGGGCCGATGAGCAGTTCTTC.

This chain connects TRBV4-2 to TRBJ2-5; 7 bases are a match to TRBD1. Per the germline V gene, CDR1 is LGHNA and CDR2 is YNFKEQ. There are 15 residues in the CDR3. The J segment lost 4 bases and the V segment lost 1 base, leaving 6 bases of the junction unmatched. The CDR3 DNA sequence: TGTGCCAGCAGCCAAGGAGACAGGGAAGTAGAGACCCAGTACTTC. It is translated as CASSQGDREVETQYF.

In this sample, this clonotype turned up many times. The V call is TRBV7-9, the J call TRBJ2-1; 7 nucleotides match TRBD2. Germline assignment: CDR1 SEHNR and CDR2 FQNEAQ (reference sequence). V shed 5 bases and J 3 bases; nucleotides not matched to a gene: 10. The CDR3 extends over 16 amino acids. The DNA of the CDR3 is TGTGCCAGCAGCCCTCGGGGGGACCTAATCTACAATGAGCAGTTCTTC. Translated: CASSPRGDLIYNEQFF.

This clonotype was seen a few times. The V call is TRBV29-1, the J call TRBJ2-1; D is perhaps TRBD2 (5 bases). The CDR3 is 12 amino acids. Germline V gene data show CDR1 as SQVTM and CDR2 as ANQGSEA. Trimming took 5 bases from V and 10 from J, leaving 15 bases between them. CDR3 bases: TGCAGCGTTACGGACTCGTCTGGCGAGCAGTTCTTC. Protein product: CSVTDSSGEQFF.

This sequence joins TRBV7-2 and TRBJ2-3; D might be TRBD2 (6 bases). The CDR3 is 14 amino acids. Per germline, CDR1 SGHTA and CDR2 FQGNSA. V gave up 1 base and J gave up 5 bases, with 10 bases separating them. CDR3 bases: TGTGCCAGCAGCTTAGTGGAGGGTGTAGATACGCAGTATTTT. Amino acid sequence: CASSLVEGVDTQYF. Full variable domain (missing parts from reference TRBV7-2 and TRBJ2-3): GAGVSQSPSNKVTEKGKDVELRCDPISGHTALYWYRQSLGQGLEFLIYFQGNSAPDKSGLPSDRFSAERTGGSVSTLTIQRTQQEDSAVYLCASSLVEGVDTQYFGPGTRLTVL.

This clonotype was counted at least ten times. The chain carries TRBV4-3 and TRBJ2-5; 7 bases align to TRBD2. The V gene end was trimmed by 2 bases and the J gene end by 3 bases; junction bases not matched to a gene: 6. The CDR3 length is 15 residues. The germline gives CDR1 LGHNA, CDR2 YSLEER. CDR3 sequence (DNA): TGCGCCAGCAGCCAAATATGGAGCGGGGAAGAGACCCAGTACTTC. The encoded protein is CASSQIWSGEETQYF.

This clonotype was seen repeatedly, ten times or more. J is TRBJ2-3 and V is TRBV25-1, with D tentatively TRBD2 (5 bases). V lost 2 bases and J 4 bases, leaving 13 bases between the germline ends. The CDR3 runs 15 residues. Germline assignment: CDR1 MGHDK and CDR2 SYGVNS. The CDR3 coding sequence is TGTGCCAGCAGTGAAGAATTCGGGGTTTCAGATACGCAGTATTTT. Amino acid sequence: CASSEEFGVSDTQYF.

This rearrangement joins TRBV3-1 to TRBJ1-2, with D hard to call. The CDR3 sequence is 13 residues long. The V end was cut by 1 base, the J end by 7 bases, with 10 bases between. Germline loops: CDR1 LGHDT, CDR2 YNNKEL (reference sequence). The CDR3 bases are TGTGCCAGCAGCCAAGTACGGCGAAGTGGCTACACCTTC. This gives the protein CASSQVRRSGYTF.

This clonotype has more than one count but fewer than ten. The chain combines TRBV20-1 with TRBJ1-1, with D possibly being TRBD1 (5 bases). The CDR3 totals 15 residues. V lost 2 bases and J 3 bases, leaving 16 bases between the germline ends. Germline values: CDR1 DFQATT, CDR2 SNEGSKA (reference sequence). CDR3 residues: CSARNSGWLDTEAFF. The CDR3 nucleotides are TGCAGTGCTAGAAACTCAGGGTGGTTAGACACTGAAGCTTTCTTT.